This T cell receptor (beta chain) was found in a study of T-cell memory formation after mild COVID-19. Study observations and caveats: Pre-infection memory showed some responding clones, and this suggested that cross-reactive memory joined. Contracting clones from day 15 to 85 showed balanced CD4/CD8; later expanders favored CD4+.

The CDR3 runs 16 residues. Trimming took 3 bases from V and 6 from J, leaving 17 bases between them. The 5'RACE method, run with constant-segment primers, produced TCR alpha and TCR beta cDNA libraries (carrying sample barcodes and UMIs). TCRdb analysed the 5' RACE reads with MiXCR anew, one entry per CDR3 protein. The sample has under 250,000 distinct CDR3 sequences, roughly 10% seen once; the top ten hold 3% to 4.5%. This clonotype was counted ten times or more. Antigen: not known. The genes are TRBV12-3 or TRBV12-4 and TRBJ2-2; possible D gene TRBD1, 5 bases. The receptor's source is a man between 18 and 35 years old who had mild COVID-19 (a few samples of this study predate the infection). Cell type and time point are not known. Sequenced sample: PBMCs or a T cell subset sorted from them (not recorded which). This CDR3 reads CASSFVKGPRSGELFF. CDR3 nucleotide sequence: TGTGCCAGCAGTTTTGTAAAGGGGCCACGTTCCGGGGAGCTGTTTTTT.